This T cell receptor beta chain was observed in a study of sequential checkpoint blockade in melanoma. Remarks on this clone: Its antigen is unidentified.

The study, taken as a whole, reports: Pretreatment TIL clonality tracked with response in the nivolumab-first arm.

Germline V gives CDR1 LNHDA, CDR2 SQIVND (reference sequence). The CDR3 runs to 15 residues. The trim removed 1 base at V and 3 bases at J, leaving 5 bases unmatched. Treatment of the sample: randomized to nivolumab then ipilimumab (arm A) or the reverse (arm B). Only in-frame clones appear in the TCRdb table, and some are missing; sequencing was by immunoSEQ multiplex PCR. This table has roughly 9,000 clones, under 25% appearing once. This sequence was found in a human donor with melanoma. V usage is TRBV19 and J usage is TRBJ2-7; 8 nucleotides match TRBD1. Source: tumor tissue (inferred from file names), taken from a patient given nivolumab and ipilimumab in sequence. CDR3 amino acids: CASSIGQGNGYEQYF. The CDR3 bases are TGTGCCAGTAGTATAGGACAGGGGAATGGCTACGAGCAGTACTTC.